Listed below are T cell receptor beta chains from one sample, sequenced in a study of blood T cells in healthy people across ages. TCRdb re-derived calls from the 5' RACE reads in MiXCR, one entry per CDR3 protein. In the table there are about 1,000,000 distinct CDR3 sequences, 40% to 55% of which are singletons. Sequencing was performed on blood. The receptors were sampled from a woman between 55 and 75 years old in good health. Each CDR3 is given with its conserved first and last residue.

>TRBV12-3/TRBV12-4
CASKLAVTDTQYF
>TRBV29-1
CSVEEGINYGYTF
>TRBV6-5
CASSRLTGRLHEQYF
>TRBV11-2
CASSDPGESSYNEQFF
>TRBV27
CASRGTPHEQYF
>TRBV29-1
CSVESYDEQYF
>TRBV5-6
CASSLRTSGRVLSTDTQYF
>TRBV6-1
CASKNGAVGTGLQETQYF
>TRBV2
CASSFRGPAGNEQYF
>TRBV27
CASSLSARATDTQYF
>TRBV28
CASSQTTGPSGYTF
>TRBV11-1
CASSLGQAISYEQYF
>TRBV20-1
CSARALAGRLGEQYF
>TRBV18
CASSAKPTSGYSTDTQYF
>TRBV7-2
CASSRSGGLATGGGELFF
>TRBV6-2/TRBV6-3
CASSYLREGEQYF
>TRBV6-5
CAIGSGARNEQFF
>TRBV5-6
CASSLDGRQFF
>TRBV12-3/TRBV12-4
CASGETYEQYF
>TRBV3-1
CASSQYGRATKNIQYF
>TRBV15
CATSSDRRSYEQYF
>TRBV29-1
CSAKSFGGQGGELFF
>TRBV12-3/TRBV12-4
CASSSPQGFRTEAFF
>TRBV12-3/TRBV12-4
CASSYWGAGANVLTF
>TRBV6-6
CASTPRTGNSNQPQHF
>TRBV7-9
CASSAREVPDEQYF
>TRBV5-1
CASSFPGDRYEQYF
>TRBV2
CASSLRFGETQYF
>TRBV6-6
CASALDYTDTQYF
>TRBV6-5
CASSYTGTSYGYTF
>TRBV12-3/TRBV12-4
CASSLTGERSPLHF
>TRBV28
CASSLSRLAGGLSYEQYF
>TRBV4-2
CASSQESGSYEQYF
>TRBV5-1
CASSLDLAGVPRFF
>TRBV5-8
CASRRIPGQGAGEQFF
>TRBV20-1
CSATTITGDSPLHF
>TRBV6-5
CASNQDRGYEQYF
>TRBV5-5
CASRPGRGSGANVLTF
>TRBV28
CASGGWDTQYF
>TRBV27
CASSSASGSVKQYF
>TRBV29-1
CSVVRNTEAFF
>TRBV5-1
CASSPLKRISTDTQYF
>TRBV29-1
CSVERGGEQYF